This T cell receptor (beta chain) came from a study of blood T cell repertoires in COVID-19. Study information: Sites in the United States, Italy and Spain provided acute and convalescent COVID-19 samples. From T cells, B-cell-depleted T cells, or PBMCs came the material, which was cDNA or gDNA.

Per the authors' pipeline: Estimates of nucleated cell counts were drawn from the amplification of reference gene primers. Repertoires were generated with immunoSEQ multiplex PCR, while TCRdb's copy carries only in-frame clones and drops some. V, J and clone size are taken as reported in that table, and D and trimming were inferred from the DNA itself. The table has fewer than 150,000 clones, around 80% seen once. Germline-derived CDR1 and CDR2 are LNHDA and SQIVND (reference sequence). This CDR3 contains 17 residues. Trimming removed 6 bases at V and 6 bases at J, with 25 bases between. The chain employs TRBV19 and TRBJ2-3; D may correspond to TRBD1 or TRBD2 (9 bases each). The TCR comes from a human donor in a cohort sampled during active COVID-19. Sequencing used peripheral blood. For the CDR3, the DNA is TGTGCCAGTAGATATACAGGGGGCGCGAGCGGGAGGGATACGCAGTATTTT. Residues: CASRYTGGASGRDTQYF.